This entry describes one T cell receptor beta chain. These data originate in a study of cytomegalovirus exposure and HLA in healthy donors. Sequencing was performed with immunoSEQ multiplex PCR; in TCRdb, only in-frame clones are kept and a portion is missing. The sample lists around 58,000 clones; roughly 91% were seen once. The germline V gene encodes CDR1 SGHTA and CDR2 FQGTGA. The CDR3 extends over 17 amino acids. Losses at the gene ends were 5 bases for V and 0 bases for J; bases not matched to a gene: 13. This clonotype originated in a woman between 18 and 29 years old in good health and CMV-seronegative. The chain recombines TRBV7-3 with TRBJ2-7; 7 bases agree with TRBD1. Source material: PBMCs. In DNA, the CDR3 is TGTGCCAGCAGCCCCGGAGGAGTTGGGACAGTCTCCTACGAGCAGTACTTC. Encoded protein: CASSPGGVGTVSYEQYF.